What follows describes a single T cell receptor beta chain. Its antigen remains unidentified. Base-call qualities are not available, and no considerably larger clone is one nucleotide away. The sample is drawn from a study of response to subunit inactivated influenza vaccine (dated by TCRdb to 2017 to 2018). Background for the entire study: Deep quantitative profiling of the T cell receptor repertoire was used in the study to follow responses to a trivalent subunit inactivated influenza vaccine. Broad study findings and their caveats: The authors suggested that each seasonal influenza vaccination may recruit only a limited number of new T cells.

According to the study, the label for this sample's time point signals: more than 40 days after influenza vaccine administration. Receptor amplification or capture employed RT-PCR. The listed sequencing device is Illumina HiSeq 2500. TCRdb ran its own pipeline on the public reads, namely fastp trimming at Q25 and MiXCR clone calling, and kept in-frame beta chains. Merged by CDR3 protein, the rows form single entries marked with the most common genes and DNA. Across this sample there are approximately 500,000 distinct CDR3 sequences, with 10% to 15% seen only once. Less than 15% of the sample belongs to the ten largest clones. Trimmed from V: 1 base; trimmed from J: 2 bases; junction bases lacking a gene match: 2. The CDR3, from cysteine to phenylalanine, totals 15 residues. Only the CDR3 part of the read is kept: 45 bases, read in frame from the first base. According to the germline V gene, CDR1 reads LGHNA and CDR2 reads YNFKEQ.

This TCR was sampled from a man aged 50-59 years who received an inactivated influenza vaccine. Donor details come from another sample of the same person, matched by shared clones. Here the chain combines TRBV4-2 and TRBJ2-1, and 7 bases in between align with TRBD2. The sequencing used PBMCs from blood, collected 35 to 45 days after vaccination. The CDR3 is CASSQASGTYNEQFF. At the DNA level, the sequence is TGTGCCAGCAGCCAAGCAAGCGGGACCTACAATGAGCAGTTCTTC.